Below, 21 T cell receptor beta chains from the same sample are listed, as sequenced in a study of blood T cell repertoires in COVID-19. Measured with immunoSEQ multiplex PCR; TCRdb has only the in-frame clones, and not every one. Counted here are about 54,000 clones, 87% occurring once; the ten biggest clones make up 3.5% to 4%. The source material was peripheral blood. Receptor source: a man aged 40-50 years with COVID-19, enrolled during active disease.

The gene calls are TRBV5-4 and TRBJ2-3, with D tentatively TRBD1 (6 bases). This CDR3 has 13 amino acids. The V end was cut by 0 bases, the J end by 6 bases, with 8 bases between. The germline CDR1 and CDR2 sequences are SGHNT and YYREEE (reference sequence). The CDR3 DNA reads as TGTGCCAGCAGCTTGGCAGGGGTTGATACGCAGTATTTT. Protein product: CASSLAGVDTQYF.

V is TRBV24-1 and J is TRBJ2-1; maybe TRBD1 (5 bases). Trimming shortened V by 1 base and J by 4 bases, and 10 bases separated the two germline ends. The CDR3 extends over 15 amino acids. Germline V gives CDR1 KGHDR, CDR2 SFDVKD. DNA of the CDR3: TGTGCCACCAGTGATTTTGGGGCAGTTTACAATGAGCAGTTCTTC. It is translated as CATSDFGAVYNEQFF.

This clone was counted once. This chain joins TRBV10-1 and TRBJ1-5, with 7 bases that match TRBD1. Germline CDR1 and CDR2: WNHNN and SYGVQD (reference sequence). The CDR3 covers 16 residues. V trimming: 4 bases; J trimming: 6 bases; junction bases outside the gene matches: 12. DNA for the CDR3: TGCGCCAGCAGTGGGTCGGAGGGGGCAGGCGGTCAGCCCCAGCATTTT. The encoded protein is CASSGSEGAGGQPQHF.

J is TRBJ1-1 and V is TRBV13; tentative D call: TRBD1 (5 bases). Germline CDR1 and CDR2: PRHDT and FYEKMQ (reference sequence). V gave up 5 bases and J gave up 7 bases, with 20 bases separating them. This CDR3 comprises 15 residues. For the CDR3, the DNA is TGTGCCAGCAGCCGCCCGATAGGTTGGGGACTTGAAGCTTTCTTT. Translating it yields CASSRPIGWGLEAFF.

J is TRBJ2-1 and V is TRBV4-1, with 11 bases aligning to TRBD2. V trimming: 0 bases; J trimming: 3 bases; junction bases outside the gene matches: 10. Germline loops: CDR1 MGHRA, CDR2 YSYEKL. This CDR3 is 19 amino acids long. In DNA, the CDR3 is TGCGCCAGCAGCCAAGATGTTGATAGCGGGAGGGCCGGCTACAATGAGCAGTTCTTC. This encodes CASSQDVDSGRAGYNEQFF.

The rearrangement uses TRBV12-3 or TRBV12-4 and TRBJ2-7; 7 bases match TRBD2. The ends lost 6 bases at V and 2 bases at J; junction bases unmatched: 4. This CDR3 has 13 amino acids. CDR3 protein: CASSGGRPYEQYF. In DNA form, the CDR3 reads TGTGCCAGCAGCGGGGGGAGGCCCTACGAGCAGTACTTC.

The chain uses TRBV6-5 and TRBJ1-2; perhaps TRBD1 as D (6 bases). The germline gives CDR1 MNHEY, CDR2 SVGAGI. Trimming removed 6 bases at V and 8 bases at J, with 10 bases between. The CDR3 extends over 11 amino acids. The CDR3 region has the DNA TGTGCCAGCAGAGGACAGTGGGGCTACACCTTC. It codes for CASRGQWGYTF.

This chain connects TRBV10-3 to TRBJ2-7; 10 nucleotides agree with TRBD2. The CDR3 has 18 residues. J lost 2 bases, V lost 3 bases, and 13 bases had no gene match. The germline V gene encodes CDR1 ENHRY and CDR2 SYGVKD. The CDR3 is CAISDPLPSGSLPYEQYF. CDR3 bases: TGTGCCATCAGTGACCCCCTTCCTAGCGGGAGTCTTCCCTACGAGCAGTACTTC.

The gene calls are TRBV19 and TRBJ1-3, with D tentatively TRBD1 (6 bases). The CDR3 extends over 13 amino acids. From germline, CDR1 is LNHDA and CDR2 SQIVND (reference sequence). Trimming pared 9 bases from V and 8 bases from J, leaving 17 bases between. CDR3 sequence reads: CASRQAVEDTIYF. The CDR3, as DNA: TGTGCCAGCCGACAGGCGGTGGAAGACACCATATATTTT.

The rearrangement links TRBV28 to TRBJ2-3; TRBD2 matches 12 bases. Per the germline V gene, CDR1 is MDHEN and CDR2 is SYDVKM. The CDR3 consists of 16 residues. After removal of 6 bases from V and 5 bases from J, the junction contained 9 bases not matched to a gene. The CDR3: CASSRITSGGLDTQYF. The CDR3 bases are TGTGCCAGCAGCCGGATCACTAGCGGGGGGTTAGATACGCAGTATTTT.

This chain connects TRBV20-1 to TRBJ1-5; D might be TRBD1 (5 bases). This CDR3 is built from 13 residues. The V gene's germline CDR1 is DFQATT and CDR2 SNEGSKA (reference sequence). V was shortened by 3 bases and J by 3 bases, with 9 bases between the two germline ends. The CDR3 reads CSASTGVNQPQHF. DNA of the CDR3: TGCAGTGCTAGTACAGGTGTCAATCAGCCCCAGCATTTT.

The chain has TRBV6-5 and TRBJ1-4; 7 bases map to TRBD1. This CDR3 has 14 residues. V shed 6 bases and J 5 bases; nucleotides not matched to a gene: 6. Per germline, CDR1 MNHEY and CDR2 SVGAGI. The CDR3: CASSPGTANEKLFF. In DNA, the CDR3 is TGTGCCAGCAGCCCAGGGACAGCAAATGAAAAACTGTTTTTT.

V and J are TRBV7-9 and TRBJ1-4, with D tentatively TRBD1 (5 bases). Trimming shortened V by 3 bases and J by 3 bases, and 17 bases separated the two germline ends. From germline, CDR1 is SEHNR and CDR2 FQNEAQ (reference sequence). This CDR3 is 17 amino acids long. CDR3 DNA: TGTGCCAGCAGCTTGTTCGCCGAGGGGAGGGCTAATGAAAAACTGTTTTTT. This codes for CASSLFAEGRANEKLFF.

The V call is TRBV7-8, the J call TRBJ2-1; 7 bases agree with TRBD2. V lost 5 bases, J lost 4 bases, and 5 bases stayed unmatched. The CDR3 has 14 residues. The germline V gene encodes CDR1 SGHVS and CDR2 FQNEAQ. CDR3 region: CASSIYGRYNEQFF. The CDR3 DNA is TGTGCCAGCAGCATCTACGGGAGGTACAATGAGCAGTTCTTC.

This clone turned up a few times. V gene TRBV18 combines with J gene TRBJ1-1; D might be TRBD1 (6 bases). The CDR3 has 16 residues. Germline CDR1 reads KGHSH; CDR2 reads LQKENI. The germline V and J ends were trimmed by 1 base and 4 bases, with 16 bases remaining between them. The CDR3 region has the DNA TGTGCCAGCTCACCACTACCACAGGGTTGGGGCACTGAAGCTTTCTTT. This codes for CASSPLPQGWGTEAFF.

The chain uses TRBV30 and TRBJ1-2, with D possibly TRBD1 on 5 matching bases. The germline V and J ends were trimmed by 5 bases and 4 bases, with 17 bases remaining between them. The CDR3 is 14 amino acids. Germline lookup yields CDR1 GTSNPN and CDR2 SVGIG (reference sequence). CDR3 in amino acids: CAWEEGLRVYGYTF. The CDR3 DNA follows: TGTGCCTGGGAAGAGGGACTCCGTGTCTATGGCTACACCTTC.

CDR3 in DNA: TGTGCCAGCAGCCCCCCCGGACAGGGAGGGAACTATGGCTACACCTTC. Its protein product is CASSPPGQGGNYGYTF. The chain uses TRBV5-4 and TRBJ1-2, with 8 bases lining up with TRBD1. The CDR3 is 16 amino acids. V shed 4 bases and J 2 bases; nucleotides not matched to a gene: 10. The germline CDR1 and CDR2 sequences are SGHNT and YYREEE (reference sequence).

V and J are TRBV11-3 and TRBJ2-5; 13 bases are a match to TRBD2. The CDR3 is 16 amino acids. CDR1 is SGHNT, CDR2 YENEEA, per germline. With V trimmed by 5 bases and J by 2 bases, 5 bases remained unmatched. Here the CDR3 DNA reads TGTGCCAGCAGCCCTGGGACTAGCGGGACGCAAGAGACCCAGTACTTC. Translating gives CASSPGTSGTQETQYF.

This chain uses TRBV2 with TRBJ1-1; 8 bases agree with TRBD1. Germline trimming cut 6 bases from V and 7 bases from J; bases unmatched to any gene: 10. The CDR3 loop spans 14 amino acids. Germline lookup yields CDR1 SNHLY and CDR2 FYNNEI. CDR3 protein: CASRLGTGGVEAFF. The CDR3 DNA sequence: TGTGCCAGCAGGTTGGGGACAGGAGGCGTTGAAGCTTTCTTT.

The chain carries TRBV2 and TRBJ2-3, with no clear D. The V gene's germline CDR1 is SNHLY and CDR2 FYNNEI. The CDR3 covers 15 residues. Trimming shortened V by 3 bases and J by 1 base, and 11 bases separated the two germline ends. CDR3 amino acids: CASSDSRGGTDTQYF. The CDR3 DNA reads as TGTGCCAGCAGTGATAGTAGAGGAGGCACAGATACGCAGTATTTT. The variable domain in full, completed from reference TRBV2 and TRBJ2-3, reads EPEVTQTPSHQVTQMGQEVILRCVPISNHLYFYWYRQILGQKVEFLVSFYNNEISEKSEIFDDQFSVERPDGSNFTLKIRSTKLEDSAMYFCASSDSRGGTDTQYFGPGTRLTVL.

This chain joins TRBV23-1 and TRBJ1-3; tentative D call: TRBD1 (5 bases). TRBV23-1 qualifies as an ORF whose function is uncertain. The CDR3 runs to 16 residues. V was cut by 5 bases and J by 0 bases, with 14 bases left in between. CDR3 loop: CASSGGARGSGNTIYF. Here the CDR3 DNA reads TGCGCCAGCAGTGGAGGGGCCCGGGGCTCTGGAAACACCATATATTTT.